The 9 T cell receptor beta chains reported below all come from one sample, sequenced in a study of glioma-infiltrating T cells. Using RNA template, CDR3s of TCR alpha and beta were amplified with iRepertoire arm-PCR. TCRdb processed the multiplex PCR reads anew with MiXCR; each CDR3 protein has one entry. Of roughly 120,000 distinct CDR3 sequences listed, roughly 23% are singletons. What was sequenced was glioma tissue, nonneoplastic brain tissue, or PBMCs (not recorded which). These receptors all come from a human donor with low-grade glioma or glioblastoma, undergoing nonglioma brain surgery, or in good health (not recorded which).

About this clonotype itself: This may be a read error, as it is one base from a much larger clone. The rearrangement uses TRBV28 and TRBJ2-7; D remains unclear. The CDR3 sequence is 12 residues long. V dropped 6 bases and J dropped 7 bases, with 13 bases sitting between them. Germline values: CDR1 MDHEN, CDR2 SYDVKM. The chain's CDR3 is CASSRSRREQYF. The CDR3 DNA follows: TGTGCCAGCAGCCGCTCGCGAAGGGAGCAGTACTTC.

The table lists this clonotype with a few counts. A much larger clone lies a single base off, so this may be a read error. This chain uses TRBV6-1 with TRBJ2-3; weak D call: TRBD1 (7 bases). This CDR3 comprises 13 residues. Per the germline V gene, CDR1 is MNHNS and CDR2 is SASEGT. CDR3 amino acids: CASSGQGLDTRYF. The CDR3 region has the DNA TGTGCCAGCAGTGGACAGGGACTTGATACGCGGTATTTT.

As concerns this clonotype: Lacking the conserved final phenylalanine or tryptophan, this CDR3 likely reflects a read error. The V gene is TRBV6-2 or TRBV6-3, the J gene TRBJ1-1; the D is unclear. This CDR3 has 13 amino acids. Looked up from germline, CDR1 is MNHEY and CDR2 is SVGEGT. The CDR3 region is CAGSTSLNTEAFS. The CDR3 DNA reads as TGTGCCGGCAGTACCTCACTTAACACTGAAGCTTTCTCT.

This clonotype was recorded at least ten times. This chain links TRBV11-1 with TRBJ2-3; D may be TRBD2 (5 bases). V was pared by 5 bases and J by 0 bases, with 9 bases between. Germline V lookup: CDR1 SGHAT, CDR2 FQDESV (reference sequence). The CDR3 spans 14 residues. CDR3 bases: TGTGCCAGCAGCCCTCGGACTAGCACAGATACGCAGTATTTT. Its translation: CASSPRTSTDTQYF.

This clonotype was found a few times. A read error may be the cause here, since a much bigger clone is one base away. V is TRBV27 and J is TRBJ2-3; D not resolved. Germline V gene lookup returns CDR1 MNHEY and CDR2 SMNVEV (reference sequence). This CDR3 comprises 15 residues. CDR3 loop: CPSSLSPFPTDTQYF. The CDR3 DNA reads TGTCCCAGCAGTTTATCTCCGTTTCCCACAGATACGCAGTATTTT.

This clonotype occurred many times. This chain connects TRBV7-2 to TRBJ1-6; no definite D call. V gave up 6 bases and J gave up 10 bases, with 10 bases separating them. The CDR3 sequence is 12 residues long. CDR1 is SGHTA and CDR2 is FQGNSA in the germline V gene. Here the CDR3 reads CASSPPRSPLHF. The CDR3 DNA reads TGTGCCAGCAGTCCCCCCAGGTCACCCCTCCACTTT.

This clonotype was counted ten times or more. The chain carries TRBV28 and TRBJ2-1, with D perhaps assigned TRBD1 or TRBD2 (7 bases each). Looked up from germline, CDR1 is MDHEN and CDR2 is SYDVKM. Trimming shortened V by 5 bases and J by 5 bases, and 16 bases separated the two germline ends. The CDR3 loop spans 15 amino acids. CDR3 sequence reads: CASSLTGDYHNEQFF. DNA for the CDR3: TGTGCCAGCAGTCTAACAGGGGACTACCACAATGAGCAGTTCTTC.

The rearrangement joins TRBV14 to TRBJ2-7; 12 nucleotides line up with TRBD2. Germline V lookup: CDR1 SGHDN, CDR2 FVKESK. V gave up 7 bases and J gave up 3 bases; unmatched junction bases: 7. The CDR3 has 15 amino acids. Here the CDR3 reads CASKATSGSIYEQYF. Here the CDR3 DNA reads TGTGCCAGCAAGGCGACTAGCGGGAGTATCTACGAGCAGTACTTC.

This clonotype was counted only a few times. This chain links TRBV5-1 with TRBJ2-5; D perhaps matches TRBD2 (5 bases). Germline values: CDR1 SGHRS, CDR2 YFSETQ. The ends were cut back, 7 bases at V and 5 bases at J, with 15 bases in the middle. CDR3 length: 13 residues. The CDR3 loop reads CASRAVIQETQYF. The CDR3 DNA follows: TGCGCCAGCCGAGCGGTTATACAGGAGACCCAGTACTTC.